These 2 T cell receptor beta chains were all obtained from the same sample, sequenced in a study of cytomegalovirus exposure and HLA in healthy donors (dated by TCRdb to 2017 to 2019). The library was obtained by the immunoSEQ multiplex PCR assay. For the multiplex PCR, a mixture combining 60 forward primers for TCR Vbeta segments and 13 reverse primers for TCR Jbeta segments was used. Imported from immuneACCESS, the table was reduced by TCRdb to in-frame sequences with V and J called. These copies leave out some clones; in studies compared against another copy, an unresolved V gene accounts for under half, and the cause of the remainder is not known. The sample's own table lists tens of thousands of clones. Roughly an eighth of the sample is in the top ten clones. Sequencing was done on a sample of PBMCs. These receptors came from a young woman in good health and CMV-seropositive.

The genes are TRBV28 and TRBJ1-4, with D possibly matching TRBD1 (5 bases). Germline V gene lookup returns CDR1 MDHEN and CDR2 SYDVKM. V lost 9 bases and J lost 7, with 15 bases in between. This CDR3 comprises 13 residues. CDR3 sequence (DNA): TGTGCCAGACTTTATCCCGGGGGTGAAAAACTGTTTTTT. Protein sequence: CARLYPGGEKLFF.

The gene calls are TRBV27 and TRBJ2-5; weak D call: TRBD2 (7 bases). CDR3 length: 14 amino acids. Trimming shortened V by 6 bases and J by 5 bases, and 16 bases separated the two germline ends. Germline-derived CDR1 and CDR2 are MNHEY and SMNVEV (reference sequence). CDR3 sequence reads: CASREGGMEETQYF. In nucleotides, the CDR3 is TGTGCCAGCAGAGAGGGGGGGATGGAGGAGACCCAGTACTTC.